These 31 T cell receptor beta chains originate from one sample sequenced in a study of blood T cells in healthy people across ages. A second PCR of roughly 7 to 11 cycles used a sample-barcoded 5' primer and a J-beta primer mix. TCRdb used MiXCR to reprocess the 5' RACE reads, holding one entry per CDR3 protein. The sample has fewer than 2,000,000 distinct CDR3 sequences; 39% are singletons. Material: blood. The origin of the receptors is a human donor in good health.

The chain couples TRBV6-1 to TRBJ2-1, with 8 bases lining up with TRBD2. The J segment lost 3 bases and the V segment lost 3 bases, leaving 4 bases of the junction unmatched. CDR3 length: 15 residues. Germline V gene data show CDR1 as MNHNS and CDR2 as SASEGT. CDR3 in DNA: TGTGCCAGCAGTGATAGCGGGGAGTTCTACAATGAGCAGTTCTTC. It yields the protein CASSDSGEFYNEQFF.

V usage is TRBV20-1 and J usage is TRBJ2-1; D perhaps matches TRBD2 (5 bases). CDR3 size: 14 residues. Germline V gives CDR1 DFQATT, CDR2 SNEGSKA (reference sequence). Trimming stripped 6 bases from V and 0 bases from J, with 12 bases between. The CDR3 DNA sequence: TGCAGTGCGTCACCGGGGAGCTCCTACAATGAGCAGTTCTTC. It codes for CSASPGSSYNEQFF.

This clonotype occurred many times. The V and J genes are TRBV20-1 and TRBJ2-7; 7 bases agree with TRBD1. Germline CDR1 DFQATT, CDR2 SNEGSKA (reference sequence). The CDR3 consists of 13 residues. CDR3 DNA: TGCAGCGCCTCCCGGGACAGTTCCTACGAGCAGTACTTC. Amino acids: CSASRDSSYEQYF.

The rearrangement joins TRBV6-1 to TRBJ2-1; D call uncertain. CDR3 length: 11 residues. V lost 5 bases and J 7 bases, leaving 6 bases between the germline ends. The germline V gene encodes CDR1 MNHNS and CDR2 SASEGT. For the CDR3, the DNA is TGTGCCAGCAGTAAGATAAATGAGCAGTTCTTC. This gives the protein CASSKINEQFF.

This rearrangement joins TRBV27 to TRBJ1-2; D gene ambiguous. CDR1 and CDR2 from the germline V gene are MNHEY and SMNVEV (reference sequence). The CDR3 is 13 amino acids. V was clipped by 6 bases and J by 5 bases, with 13 bases between them. CDR3 bases: TGTGCCAGCAGCCAGAATCTGGTATATGGCTACACCTTC. Residues: CASSQNLVYGYTF.

The chain links TRBV29-1 to TRBJ2-5, with 7 bases identical to TRBD1. The J call could be wrong; TRBJ2-7 is a better fit for the DNA end. The CDR3 has 14 residues. CDR1 and CDR2 from the germline V gene are SQVTM and ANQGSEA. For the CDR3, the DNA is TGCAGCGTTGGCTGGACAGGCCACTCCTACGAGCAGTACTTC. It translates to CSVGWTGHSYEQYF.

This chain links TRBV10-3 with TRBJ1-1; a possible D gene is TRBD1 (6 bases). The germline gives CDR1 ENHRY, CDR2 SYGVKD. V was shortened by 3 bases and J by 8 bases, with 7 bases between the two germline ends. This CDR3 spans 11 amino acids. The CDR3 loop reads CAISETGEAFF. The CDR3 DNA sequence: TGTGCCATCAGTGAAACAGGGGAAGCTTTCTTT.

Notes on this clonotype: One end of the junction fails to match germline, which may point to a read error. The genes are TRBV20-1 and TRBJ2-7, with 13 bases matching TRBD2. Germline assignment: CDR1 DFQATT and CDR2 SNEGSKA (reference sequence). The CDR3 is 17 residues long. Here the CDR3 DNA reads TGCAGTGCCCGACTAGCGGGGGGTCCTAATTTCTCCTGCGAGCAGTACTTC. Translation gives CSARLAGGPNFSCEQYF.

The chain employs TRBV3-1 and TRBJ1-1; 8 nucleotides line up with TRBD1. Trimming removed 6 bases from V and 3 bases from J; junction bases left unmatched: 6. This CDR3 region has 14 residues. CDR1 LGHDT and CDR2 YNNKEL come from the germline V gene (reference sequence). Here the CDR3 DNA reads TGTGCCAGCAGTAAGGGACAGGAGTACACTGAAGCTTTCTTT. Translated: CASSKGQEYTEAFF.

The chain is built from TRBV20-1 and TRBJ2-4; D perhaps matches TRBD1 (6 bases). The CDR3 spans 14 residues. Germline-derived CDR1 and CDR2 are DFQATT and SNEGSKA (reference sequence). The V end was cut by 6 bases, the J end by 4 bases, with 16 bases between. The CDR3 protein is CSAGVDSLKNIQYF. CDR3 sequence (DNA): TGCAGTGCGGGGGTGGACAGCTTAAAAAACATTCAGTACTTC.

This clonotype was seen many times. The rearrangement joins TRBV27 to TRBJ2-5, with 9 bases lining up with TRBD2. The length of the CDR3 is 15 residues. The V gene's germline CDR1 is MNHEY and CDR2 SMNVEV (reference sequence). The junction had 16 bases not matched to a gene; V was cut back by 6 bases and J by 11 bases. The CDR3 spells CASRSAKGLAVEQYF. The CDR3 DNA reads TGTGCCAGCAGGTCCGCAAAGGGACTAGCCGTAGAGCAGTACTTC.

V is TRBV11-1 and J is TRBJ1-2; D ambiguous. From germline, CDR1 is SGHAT and CDR2 FQDESV (reference sequence). This CDR3 has 14 residues. Between the trimmed V and J ends, which lost 3 bases and 4 bases, there was a span of 12 bases. CDR3 sequence reads: CASSFGPDFYGYTF. In nucleotides, the CDR3 is TGTGCCAGCAGCTTCGGACCGGATTTCTATGGCTACACCTTC. The full variable domain, its missing parts supplied by reference TRBV11-1 and TRBJ1-2, is EAEVAQSPRYKITEKSQAVAFWCDPISGHATLYWYRQILGQGPELLVQFQDESVVDDSQLPKDRFSAERLKGVDSTLKIQPAELGDSAMYLCASSFGPDFYGYTFGSGTRLTVV.

This clonotype has ten or more counts. The V and J genes are TRBV7-2 and TRBJ2-7, with TRBD1 as a possible D gene (6 bases). CDR1 SGHTA and CDR2 FQGNSA come from the germline V gene. This CDR3 is 13 amino acids long. Trimming cost V 3 bases and J 2 bases, with 8 bases left between them. In DNA, the CDR3 is TGTGCCAGCAGCTTTCGGACAGCCTACGAGCAGTACTTC. It translates to CASSFRTAYEQYF.

This clonotype was detected only a few times. The CDR3 DNA reads as TGTGCCAGCAGCTCCACGCGCAGGAGCTCCTACGAGCAGTACTTC. Its protein is CASSSTRRSSYEQYF. V is TRBV14 and J is TRBJ2-7; no clear D gene. This CDR3 has 15 amino acids. The V gene's germline CDR1 is SGHDN and CDR2 FVKESK. With 5 bases removed from V and 0 bases from J, the gap between germline ends came to 14 bases.

This clonotype has more than one count but fewer than ten. V gene TRBV6-1 combines with J gene TRBJ2-3; the match to TRBD2 covers 11 bases. In germline, CDR1 is MNHNS, CDR2 SASEGT. The CDR3 runs to 18 residues. Trimming cost V 8 bases and J 2 bases; bases outside gene matches: 15. Here the CDR3 DNA reads TGTGCCAGCGCTCCAGAAAAAACGGGACTAGCGGTCACAGATACGCAGTATTTT. This encodes CASAPEKTGLAVTDTQYF.

The chain uses TRBV7-2 and TRBJ2-7, with D possibly TRBD1 on 6 matching bases. Per germline, CDR1 SGHTA and CDR2 FQGNSA. With 4 bases removed from V and 5 bases from J, the gap between germline ends came to 15 bases. The CDR3 contains 14 residues. CDR3 amino acids: CASSYRTGMNEQYF. The CDR3 bases are TGTGCCAGCAGCTACAGAACAGGGATGAACGAGCAGTACTTC.

Only a few counts were recorded for this clonotype. The rearrangement uses TRBV5-5 and TRBJ2-7, with D hard to call. V lost 3 bases, J lost 2 bases, and 21 bases lay in between. Germline V CDR1 and CDR2: SGHKS, YYEKEE (reference sequence). The CDR3 length is 17 residues. CDR3 loop: CASSSIDADRRAYEQYF. In DNA, the CDR3 is TGTGCCAGCAGCTCGATCGATGCGGACCGCCGAGCCTACGAGCAGTACTTC.

This clonotype was detected a few times. This chain uses TRBV7-9 with TRBJ2-5, with 8 bases lining up with TRBD1. Matching the DNA end better, TRBJ2-7 makes the J call doubtful. Germline values: CDR1 SEHNR, CDR2 FQNEAQ (reference sequence). There are 16 residues in the CDR3. In DNA form, the CDR3 reads TGTGCCAGCAGCTTAGCTTACAGGACAGGGAGACACGAGCAGTACTTC. As protein: CASSLAYRTGRHEQYF.

The chain couples TRBV29-1 to TRBJ2-1; the match to TRBD2 covers 9 bases. CDR3 length: 14 amino acids. CDR1 and CDR2 from the germline V gene are SQVTM and ANQGSEA. V was clipped by 7 bases and J by 8 bases; unmatched bases: 12. This CDR3 reads CSAASGRGGDEQFF. CDR3 in DNA: TGCAGCGCCGCGTCTGGGCGGGGGGGCGATGAGCAGTTCTTC.

This sequence joins TRBV20-1 and TRBJ2-1; 8 nucleotides align to TRBD2. The CDR3 consists of 11 residues. The V gene end was trimmed by 6 bases and the J gene end by 10 bases; junction bases not matched to a gene: 5. CDR1 is DFQATT and CDR2 is SNEGSKA in the germline V gene (reference sequence). The CDR3 spells CSAPGGIEQFF. CDR3 bases: TGCAGTGCCCCGGGGGGGATCGAGCAGTTCTTC.

The chain carries TRBV20-1 and TRBJ2-3, with 8 bases matching TRBD2. The CDR3 spans 15 residues. Germline assignment: CDR1 DFQATT and CDR2 SNEGSKA (reference sequence). J lost 6 bases, V lost 2 bases, and 10 bases had no gene match. The CDR3 loop is CSARLFGGAGDTQYF. CDR3 in DNA: TGCAGTGCTAGATTATTCGGGGGGGCAGGGGATACGCAGTATTTT.

The chain employs TRBV12-3 or TRBV12-4 and TRBJ2-1, with 12 bases that match TRBD1. The CDR3 extends over 16 amino acids. The V segment lost 4 bases and the J segment 6 bases; nucleotides outside the gene matches: 7. The CDR3 loop reads CASSYTRDRGLNEQFF. CDR3 bases: TGTGCCAGCAGTTATACTCGGGACAGGGGGCTCAATGAGCAGTTCTTC.

The chain recombines TRBV15 with TRBJ1-6, with unresolved D. The CDR3 runs 15 residues. V lost 1 base, J lost 1 base, and 5 bases lay in between. In germline, CDR1 is LNHNV, CDR2 YYDKDF (reference sequence). DNA of the CDR3: TGTGCCACCAGCAGAGTATCGTCCTATAATTCACCCCTCCACTTT. It encodes CATSRVSSYNSPLHF.

In its sample, this clonotype was seen a few times. V gene TRBV29-1 combines with J gene TRBJ2-1, with D perhaps being TRBD1 or TRBD2 (5 bases each). CDR1 is SQVTM, CDR2 ANQGSEA, per germline. CDR3 length: 14 amino acids. Trimming cost V 7 bases and J 2 bases, with 15 bases left between them. The CDR3 reads CSAQPRETYNEQFF. CDR3 nucleotide sequence: TGCAGCGCCCAGCCCAGGGAGACCTACAATGAGCAGTTCTTC.

The chain employs TRBV29-1 and TRBJ1-5; D gene unclear. The CDR3 contains 13 residues. Deletions cut 7 bases from V and 5 bases from J, with 15 bases between. Germline loops: CDR1 SQVTM, CDR2 ANQGSEA. Written as DNA, the CDR3 is TGCAGCGCCAGAGACGGATCTGATCAGCCCCAGCATTTT. Amino acid sequence: CSARDGSDQPQHF.

The chain carries TRBV12-3 or TRBV12-4 and TRBJ2-7, with TRBD2 identical over 8 bases. This CDR3 spans 15 amino acids. V shed 6 bases, J shed 3 bases, and the junction held 10 bases outside the gene matches. The CDR3 protein is CASSRSGGRDYEQYF. The CDR3 coding sequence is TGTGCCAGCAGCAGATCGGGGGGGCGGGACTACGAGCAGTACTTC.

This clonotype was counted only a few times. The J gene is TRBJ2-4, the V gene TRBV20-1, with TRBD1 identical over 9 bases. CDR3 length equals 14 residues. CDR1 is DFQATT and CDR2 is SNEGSKA in the germline V gene (reference sequence). J lost 5 bases, V lost 5 bases, and 7 bases had no gene match. The CDR3 protein is CSAPPRTGENIQYF. The CDR3 DNA reads TGCAGTGCTCCCCCCAGGACAGGGGAAAACATTCAGTACTTC.

The J gene is TRBJ2-7, the V gene TRBV7-9; a possible D gene is TRBD1 (6 bases). Per germline, CDR1 SEHNR and CDR2 FQNEAQ (reference sequence). There are 15 residues in the CDR3. V shed 8 bases and J shed 7 bases, with 24 bases lying between them. For the CDR3, the DNA is TGTGCCAGCTGCCGAGCGGACAGCCCATCGGGGGAGCAGTACTTC. It translates to CASCRADSPSGEQYF.

The J gene is TRBJ2-3, the V gene TRBV7-9, with D possibly being TRBD2 (6 bases). The V gene lost 5 bases and the J gene lost 1 base, with 13 bases spanning the gap. CDR3 length: 15 amino acids. Germline V gene data show CDR1 as SEHNR and CDR2 as FQNEAQ (reference sequence). The CDR3 sequence is CASSPRDFRTDTQYF. In DNA form, the CDR3 reads TGTGCCAGCAGCCCCCGGGACTTTCGCACAGATACGCAGTATTTT.

In its sample, this clonotype was seen a few times. The CDR3 bases are TGCAGTGCTAGAAAACCGATTCAGGGTTTATGGGGGGTCAATGAGCAGTTCTTC. Residues: CSARKPIQGLWGVNEQFF. The chain carries TRBV20-1 and TRBJ2-1, with D possibly being TRBD2 (6 bases). V lost 2 bases, J lost 6 bases, and 26 bases lay in between. The CDR3 totals 18 residues. From germline, CDR1 is DFQATT and CDR2 SNEGSKA (reference sequence).

This clonotype showed up just a few times. The chain combines TRBV7-9 with TRBJ2-5; tentatively, D is TRBD1 or TRBD2 (6 bases each). The V and J ends lost 5 bases and 0 bases respectively, with 13 bases between them. Germline values: CDR1 SEHNR, CDR2 FQNEAQ (reference sequence). The CDR3 consists of 15 residues. CDR3 in DNA: TGTGCCAGCAGCGTCCCGAGGGGGGACCAAGAGACCCAGTACTTC. As protein: CASSVPRGDQETQYF.